This T cell receptor (beta chain) was sequenced in a study of regulatory T cells in long-lasting Graves disease. Whole-study findings and limits: Persistent Graves' disease cases displayed lower TCR diversity than newly diagnosed ones.

The CDR3 consists of 15 residues. Germline V lookup: CDR1 SGHTA, CDR2 FQGTGA. V was trimmed by 1 base and J by 2 bases, leaving 12 bases between them. The time point was: newly diagnosed GD, antithyroid drugs for less than 3 months. RNA isolated from PBMCs was used to make the TCR library. To make TCR beta libraries, researchers used iRepertoire HTBI primers and Arm-PCR of CDR3 regions. TCRdb independently ran MiXCR on the multiplex PCR reads; one entry per CDR3 protein. In the table there are about 470,000 distinct CDR3 sequences, 15% of which are singletons. On this clonotype: As yet, its antigen is unknown.

These same records also appear under a second study, on T cells in Graves' hyperthyroidism and ophthalmopathy. From that second work: Researchers ran a first-round RT-PCR on the TCR CDR3 using the HTBI primer set.

The receptor's source is a woman aged 25 to 39 with Graves disease. This chain connects TRBV7-3 to TRBJ2-7; possible D gene TRBD1, 5 bases. Specimen: peripheral blood mononuclear cells (PBMCs), collected at new diagnosis, from a patient treated with antithyroid drugs. CDR3 nucleotide sequence: TGTGCCAGCAGCTTAAGCGCAGGGTCGGCCTACGAGCAGTACTTC. This encodes CASSLSAGSAYEQYF.